The rows below give T cell receptor beta chains drawn from one sample of a study of T cells in Graves' hyperthyroidism and ophthalmopathy. TCRdb called the multiplex PCR reads again in MiXCR, with one record for every CDR3 protein. The repertoire includes hundreds of thousands of distinct CDR3 sequences, just over 45% of them detected once, and roughly 8.2% sits in the top ten. Sample: peripheral blood or thyroid tissue (not recorded which). All receptors derive from a woman aged 18-29 years with Graves' hyperthyroidism. Each CDR3 is given with its conserved first and last residue. A D gene is named only where the DNA matches it firmly. Clone size, where shown, is once, few, many, or a class for clones that have expanded.

V,D,J,size,DNA,CDR3
TRBV2,.,TRBJ1-2,.,TGTGCCAGGGGGTTATACGGCTACACCTTC,CARGLYGYTF
TRBV7-9,TRBD1,TRBJ1-1,many,TGTGCCAGCAGCTTAGGGGACAGGGGCAACACTGAAGCTTTCTTT,CASSLGDRGNTEAFF
TRBV2,.,TRBJ1-5,many,TGTGCCAGCAGTCGCATCAGCAATCAGCCCCAGCATTTT,CASSRISNQPQHF
TRBV10-3,TRBD2,TRBJ2-5,.,TGTGCCAGCACCAAGAGGACTAGCTTGAAAGAGACCCAGTACTTC,CASTKRTSLKETQYF
TRBV9,.,TRBJ1-1,.,TGTGCCAGCACCCAGACATCCCAATTGAGAGCTTTCTTT,CASTQTSQLRAFF
TRBV6-5,.,TRBJ2-7,.,TGTGCCAGCAGTCCAACAAGGGACGAGCAGTACTTC,CASSPTRDEQYF
TRBV2,TRBD1,TRBJ1-2,.,TGTGCCAGCAGCGTTGCGAGGGGGCGGCCTAACTATGGCTACACCTTC,CASSVARGRPNYGYTF
TRBV7-9,.,TRBJ1-1,.,TGTGCCAGCACCACGAGAGGTCAAGCTTTCTTT,CASTTRGQAFF
TRBV20-1,TRBD1,TRBJ1-1,few,TGCAGTGCTAGACAGGGGGCGTTGAACACTGAAGCTTTCTTT,CSARQGALNTEAFF
TRBV9,TRBD1,TRBJ1-3,many,TGTGCCAGCAGCGCGGACAGGGCTGGAAACACCATATATTTT,CASSADRAGNTIYF
TRBV29-1,.,TRBJ1-4,.,TGCAGCGTTCAACGGGGCTACACTGAAAAACTGTTTTTT,CSVQRGYTEKLFF
TRBV29-1,.,TRBJ1-5,.,TGCAGCCACGGCGGTAATCAGCCCCAGCATTTT,CSHGGNQPQHF
TRBV25-1,TRBD1,TRBJ1-3,.,TGTGCTCTACAGGGGAACACCATATATTTT,CALQGNTIYF
TRBV10-3,TRBD1,TRBJ1-1,.,TGTGCCAGCAGATGGGACAGGACCAGGCAAGCTTTCTTT,CASRWDRTRQAFF
TRBV19,TRBD1,TRBJ1-6,few,TGTGCCAGTAGTAACCCCGACAGGGTAAATTCACCCCTCCACTTT,CASSNPDRVNSPLHF
TRBV15,.,TRBJ2-3,.,TGTGCCACCAGCACACCAGGACCCTATACGCAGTATTTT,CATSTPGPYTQYF
TRBV20-1,TRBD1,TRBJ2-7,.,TGCAGTGCTAGTTCCCGCAACAGGGGCTACGAGCAGTACTTC,CSASSRNRGYEQYF
TRBV5-1,.,TRBJ1-1,.,TGTGCCAGCAAAGTCGATCTAGCTGTCAATGGTACTGAAGCTTTCTTT,CASKVDLAVNGTEAFF
TRBV29-1,TRBD1,TRBJ1-1,.,TGCAGCGCCACAGGGGGAGGAGAAACTGAAGCTTTCTTT,CSATGGGETEAFF
TRBV11-3,TRBD2,TRBJ2-5,many,TGTGCCAGCAGCTTGACGGGAGGCCTGATATACTTC,CASSLTGGLIYF
TRBV5-4,TRBD1,TRBJ2-5,.,TGTGCCAGCAGCATGGGACAGCCAGAGACCCAGTACTTC,CASSMGQPETQYF
TRBV10-3,.,TRBJ2-2,many,TGTGCCATCAGTGAGGTAGCGTCGAACACCGGGGAGCTGTTTTTT,CAISEVASNTGELFF
TRBV5-1,.,TRBJ2-2,.,TGCGCCAGCAGCCTAGGACAGATCGGGGAGCTGTTTTTT,CASSLGQIGELFF
TRBV25-1,TRBD2,TRBJ2-7,once,TGCGCCAGCAGCCAACTCCCGGGACTAGCAGGGGAGCAGTACTTC,CASSQLPGLAGEQYF
TRBV7-9,TRBD2,TRBJ2-7,.,TGTGCCTGGACTAGCGGGTACGAGCAGTACTTC,CAWTSGYEQYF
TRBV2,TRBD1,TRBJ1-4,few,TGTGCCAGCAGGGCTACCATCTCCAGGGGGCATGGTGAAAAACTGTTTTTT,CASRATISRGHGEKLFF
TRBV5-1,.,TRBJ2-5,many,TGCGCCAGCAGCTTGGGGCGGAACCAAGAGACCCAGTACTTC,CASSLGRNQETQYF
TRBV20-1,.,TRBJ1-1,few,TGCAGTGCTAGAGGTGGGGCAGGGAAGACTGAAGCTTTCTTT,CSARGGAGKTEAFF
TRBV7-8,.,TRBJ1-2,once,TGTGCCAGCAGCCATCGGGGGACGTCTGGAAACACCTTC,CASSHRGTSGNTF
TRBV19,TRBD1,TRBJ2-5,many,TGTGCCAGTAGTATAGTAGGACAGGGTGAGACCCAGTACTTC,CASSIVGQGETQYF
TRBV29-1,.,TRBJ1-1,.,TGCAGCACTATGAACACTGAAGCTTTCTTT,CSTMNTEAFF
TRBV4-1,TRBD1,TRBJ1-2,few,TGCGCCAGCAGCCAGACAGGGGATCATGGCTACACCTTC,CASSQTGDHGYTF
TRBV29-1,.,TRBJ2-7,.,TGCAGCCAAGATAGCTACGAGCAGTACTTC,CSQDSYEQYF
TRBV2,TRBD1,TRBJ1-2,.,TGTGCCAGCAGTGGAACAGGGGAGGACACCTTC,CASSGTGEDTF
TRBV10-3,.,TRBJ2-6,.,TGTGCCATCAGTGACAGGGTTGGGAGCACTGAAGCTTTC,CAISDRVGSTEAF
TRBV7-8,.,TRBJ1-1,.,TGTGCCAGCAGCTTAGCGACCGTGGGCACTGAAGCTTTCTTT,CASSLATVGTEAFF
TRBV5-1,.,TRBJ2-5,.,TGCGCCAGCAGCCAACGGACTCCGCTAGAGGTGACCCAGTACTTC,CASSQRTPLEVTQYF
TRBV20-1,.,TRBJ1-5,.,TGCAGTGTGGACAGATCCAATCAGCCCCAGCATTTT,CSVDRSNQPQHF
TRBV5-1,TRBD1,TRBJ2-7,.,TGCGCCAGCAGCTTAGGGACAGTCAACTACGAGCAGTACTTC,CASSLGTVNYEQYF
TRBV7-9,.,TRBJ2-6,many,TGTGCCAGCAGCTGGGGGTCAGGTTCTGGGGCCAACGTCCTGACTTTC,CASSWGSGSGANVLTF
TRBV7-9,TRBD2,TRBJ2-5,.,TGTGCCAGCAGCTTAGTAGCGGGAATAGCCTTCCAAGAGACCCAGTACTTC,CASSLVAGIAFQETQYF
TRBV29-1,.,TRBJ1-1,.,TGCAGCGTTTGGAGTGGGATTGACACTGAAGCTTTCTTT,CSVWSGIDTEAFF
TRBV19,TRBD1,TRBJ2-5,.,TGTGCCAGTAGTAGGGCGACAGGGAATTCGGTCGAGACCCAGTACTTC,CASSRATGNSVETQYF
TRBV10-3,TRBD2,TRBJ2-7,few,TGTGCCACCGTCGTGGGAGGGCCCGCCTACGAGCAGTACTTC,CATVVGGPAYEQYF
TRBV19,.,TRBJ1-1,.,TGTGCCAGTGAACCCCCATCGAACACTGAAGCTTTCTTT,CASEPPSNTEAFF